This T cell receptor beta chain was recovered during a study of shared clonotypes between healthy human individuals (TCRdb year 2020). With respect to the entire study: The cohort included three men and a couple of women between 18 and 49 years of age. For each donor, CD4 naive and CD4 memory were each given three plates, CD8 naive was given two plates, and CD8 memory was given one plate. To estimate repertoire size and how much clonotype sharing occurs between individuals, the study deeply sequenced the blood TCR repertoires of several healthy adults. Libraries were prepared and TCR repertoires were sequenced by different laboratories using diverse techniques, in order to increase sequencing depth and limit assay-specific biases. Per donor, leukapheresis produced somewhere between about 0.85 and 10 billion PBMCs.

Overall study outcomes, separate from this receptor: Sampling was restricted to blood, and TCR repertoires in tissues likely differ from the TCR repertoires found in blood. Pairwise subsampling led to the expectation that sequencing depth would affect the degree of clonotype sharing among donors. Naive subsets generally had larger estimated clonotype richness than memory subsets did. Rarefaction of sorted-subset datasets indicated incomplete sequencing despite the large sequencing depth. Clonotypes shared by all four sorted-subset donors showed higher generation probabilities than non-shared clonotypes. The genetic and exposure-history diversity represented was limited by the small number of donors. Across several donors, approximately 4.9% of naive CD4, roughly 3.8% of naive CD8, about 2% of memory CD4, and roughly 0.41% of memory CD8 clonotypes were shared.

About this clone itself: Its binding antigen is unknown. Base quality data are lacking; no much larger clone is found one base away.

The donors were healthy, HIV-negative adults with no recently reported acute infections or vaccinations. All donors were Caucasian adults living in Nashville, Tennessee, USA. CD4+ T cells were enriched by magnetic negative selection, after which naive cells were positively selected on CD45RA and the negative fraction was taken as the memory subset. After blood collection by leukapheresis, PBMCs were isolated using Ficoll-Histopaque density gradient centrifugation and then cryopreserved in the vapor phase of liquid nitrogen. Purity and quantity of every magnetically sorted T cell population were checked by analytical flow cytometry. Genomic DNA was isolated from each sorted fraction and quantified by UV absorbance on a Nanodrop 2000c. Trimming at the junction amounts to 11 bases on V and 1 base on J, and the germline ends lie 12 bases apart. The CDR3, from cysteine to phenylalanine, totals 12 residues. Of the read, only the CDR3 DNA is kept; its 36 bases are in frame from base 1. CDR1 SNHLY and CDR2 FYNNEI were looked up in the germline V gene.

Using the deep immunoSEQ assay, multiplex PCR amplified TCR CDR3 regions from genomic DNA. For each cell subset, the extracted genomic DNA was distributed evenly across all wells of several immunoSEQ 96-well plates, and each plate served as one replicate. For sorted subsets, approximately 190 ng of genomic DNA, equivalent to 25,000 to 35,000 T cell genomes, went into each replicate PCR. The purified libraries were quantified using a Qubit 3.0 fluorometer, sized with a Bioanalyzer 2100, and then quantified again using the KAPA Library Quantification kit. Every immunoSEQ 96-well plate was sequenced on a dedicated single-read 150-cycle Illumina NextSeq 550 flow cell. The source study handled its data this way. The immunoSEQ output contained only junctional sequences without quality scores, so filtering could not match that applied to full-length reads. Sequences were annotated with PyIR, a Python wrapper for IgBLAST v1.9, and V/J genes and CDR3 were assigned using IMGT germline references. Reads with weak V/J assignments (E-value above 1e-6), missing CDR3, stop codons, out-of-frame junctions, or ambiguous translated residues were removed. V3J clonotypes were defined by identical inferred V gene, J gene, and CDR3 amino acid sequence. Percentage overlap between repertoires was computed as shared unique clonotypes divided by the size of the smaller repertoire. Repertoire richness was assessed with RTK rarefaction, the Chao1 estimator, and Recon v2.1 estimates of unobserved clonotypes. For all TCRbeta clonotypes obtained by the gDNA method from several donors, generation probabilities were computed with OLGA. TCRdb took this table from immuneACCESS and kept in-frame rearrangements with V and J called. Such tables lack part of the clones; where checked against another copy, unresolved V genes explain under half of the gap, and the rest is unexplained. V and J calls plus clone size are reproduced from that table; the DNA served to infer D and trimming. For this sample the table gives around 1.5 million clones, of which under 99% were detected only once. The biggest ten clones account for around 0.45% of the sample.

This receptor was identified in a man aged 25 to 45 in good health. The sequence is built from TRBV2 and TRBJ2-7, with TRBD1 as a weak D call on 6 bases. What was sequenced was naive CD4+ T cells sorted from blood. The sample's cell subset or site label, in plain terms: CD45RA+ positively selected. The DNA is TGTGCCGGGCGAGGGGGTTCCTACGAGCAGTACTTC. This yields the protein CAGRGGSYEQYF. Joined to the reference TRBV2 and TRBJ2-7 proteins, this CDR3 gives the full variable domain: EPEVTQTPSHQVTQMGQEVILRCVPISNHLYFYWYRQILGQKVEFLVSFYNNEISEKSEIFDDQFSVERPDGSNFTLKIRSTKLEDSAMYFCAGRGGSYEQYFGPGTRLTVT.